Each of the 30 T cell receptor beta chains below was sequenced from the same sample in a study of blood T cell repertoires in COVID-19. Generated by immunoSEQ multiplex PCR, the TCRdb table keeps only in-frame clones and is missing some. This repertoire shows fewer than 40,000 clones, approximately 88% found once; its top ten account for around 15%. Sequencing used peripheral blood. The origin of the receptors is a man in his 60s with active COVID-19.

The chain combines TRBV11-1 with TRBJ2-5; 11 positions agree with TRBD2. The CDR3 is 16 amino acids. V gave up 5 bases and J gave up 7 bases; unmatched junction bases: 12. In germline, CDR1 is SGHAT, CDR2 FQDESV (reference sequence). The CDR3 loop reads CASSPSGLAVPVTQYF. The DNA for the CDR3 is TGTGCCAGCAGCCCCTCGGGACTAGCGGTACCGGTGACCCAGTACTTC.

The chain is built from TRBV10-1 and TRBJ1-3; D uncertain. CDR3 length: 15 residues. V lost 2 bases to trimming and J lost 2 bases, with 10 bases between them. Germline CDR1 WNHNN, CDR2 SYGVQD (reference sequence). The CDR3 spells CASSEILGPGNTIYF. The CDR3 DNA is TGCGCCAGCAGTGAGATACTGGGCCCTGGAAACACCATATATTTT.

The chain couples TRBV28 to TRBJ1-1; D not certain. The CDR3 runs 13 residues. V shed 7 bases and J shed 1 base, with 10 bases lying between them. Germline CDR1 is MDHEN and CDR2 is SYDVKM. The CDR3: CASKVTANTEAFF. Here the CDR3 DNA reads TGTGCCAGCAAAGTGACTGCGAACACTGAAGCTTTCTTT.

This clone was observed a handful of times. V gene TRBV14 combines with J gene TRBJ2-7; no definite D call. In germline, CDR1 is SGHDN, CDR2 FVKESK. Trimming removed 1 base from V and 2 bases from J, with 15 bases in between. This CDR3 region has 16 residues. The DNA of the CDR3 is TGTGCCAGCAGCCAAGTTCCGTGGCAGGCAACCTACGAGCAGTACTTC. Translation gives CASSQVPWQATYEQYF. Based on the CDR3 plus reference TRBV14 and TRBJ2-7, the full variable domain is EAGVTQFPSHSVIEKGQTVTLRCDPISGHDNLYWYRRVMGKEIKFLLHFVKESKQDESGMPNNRFLAERTGGTYSTLKVQPAELEDSGVYFCASSQVPWQATYEQYFGPGTRLTVT.

This chain connects TRBV10-3 to TRBJ2-2, with D possibly TRBD1 on 6 matching bases. CDR3 size: 16 residues. CDR1 and CDR2 from the germline V gene are ENHRY and SYGVKD. Trimming removed 5 bases at V and 2 bases at J, with 15 bases between. The CDR3 is CAISRGTIPNTGELFF. The CDR3 DNA is TGTGCCATCAGTAGGGGGACAATTCCTAACACCGGGGAGCTGTTTTTT.

This chain connects TRBV18 to TRBJ2-5; a possible D gene is TRBD2 (6 bases). Germline values: CDR1 KGHSH, CDR2 LQKENI. This CDR3 is built from 14 residues. Trimming removed 6 bases at V and 5 bases at J, with 16 bases between. CDR3 sequence: CASSPGTLPETQYF. CDR3 nucleotides: TGTGCCAGCTCCCCAGGGACTCTCCCTGAGACCCAGTACTTC.

This clone showed up just once. The rearrangement joins TRBV4-2 to TRBJ1-6; unclear D gene. This CDR3 comprises 15 residues. CDR1 and CDR2 from the germline V gene are LGHNA and YNFKEQ. V dropped 5 bases and J dropped 5 bases, with 13 bases sitting between them. CDR3 protein: CASSVRYSDNSPLHF. In DNA, the CDR3 is TGTGCCAGCAGCGTACGATACTCTGATAATTCACCCCTCCACTTT.

The chain combines TRBV4-2 with TRBJ2-1; 9 positions match TRBD2. CDR3 length: 18 amino acids. Germline V lookup: CDR1 LGHNA, CDR2 YNFKEQ. With V trimmed by 0 bases and J by 6 bases, 12 bases remained unmatched. The CDR3 DNA is TGTGCCAGCAGCCAAGATCTCTGGCGGGAGGGCCGGGGCAATGAGCAGTTCTTC. Residues: CASSQDLWREGRGNEQFF.

V is TRBV28 and J is TRBJ2-5; the match to TRBD2 covers 12 bases. Losses at the gene ends were 5 bases for V and 8 bases for J; bases not matched to a gene: 12. This CDR3 region has 16 residues. Germline loops: CDR1 MDHEN, CDR2 SYDVKM. Written as DNA, the CDR3 is TGTGCCAGCAGTCCCCCCAGGACTAGCGGGATCGGAACCCAGTACTTC. It encodes CASSPPRTSGIGTQYF.

The genes are TRBV27 and TRBJ1-1; D possibly corresponds to TRBD1 (5 bases). The V gene lost 1 base and the J gene lost 1 base, with 7 bases spanning the gap. Germline CDR1 is MNHEY and CDR2 is SMNVEV (reference sequence). There are 14 residues in the CDR3. This chain's CDR3 is CASSLLGRNTEAFF. The CDR3 nucleotides are TGTGCCAGCAGTTTATTGGGGCGGAACACTGAAGCTTTCTTT.

The V call is TRBV27, the J call TRBJ2-1; TRBD2 matches 10 bases. V shed 5 bases, J shed 3 bases, and the junction held 4 bases outside the gene matches. The CDR3 is made up of 15 amino acids. Germline-derived CDR1 and CDR2 are MNHEY and SMNVEV (reference sequence). CDR3 in amino acids: CASSTRTSGYNEQFF. For the CDR3, the DNA is TGTGCCAGCAGTACCCGGACTAGCGGCTACAATGAGCAGTTCTTC.

This clone was seen just once. The chain uses TRBV4-2 and TRBJ2-5, with 7 bases that match TRBD1. After removal of 3 bases from V and 2 bases from J, the junction contained 0 bases not matched to a gene. Germline CDR1 reads LGHNA; CDR2 reads YNFKEQ. This CDR3 region has 13 residues. The DNA of the CDR3 is TGTGCCAGCAGCCACAGGGGGCAAGAGACCCAGTACTTC. It codes for CASSHRGQETQYF.

The V call is TRBV5-3, the J call TRBJ2-7; 10 positions match TRBD2. TRBV5-3 is flagged as an ORF with uncertain function. V gave up 4 bases and J gave up 3 bases; unmatched junction bases: 7. The CDR3 consists of 15 residues. The CDR3 protein is CARSPPAGGIYEQYF. DNA for the CDR3: TGTGCCAGAAGCCCCCCAGCGGGAGGGATCTACGAGCAGTACTTC.

This rearrangement joins TRBV18 to TRBJ1-1; 9 nucleotides match TRBD1. Losses at the gene ends were 4 bases for V and 2 bases for J; bases not matched to a gene: 5. Germline values: CDR1 KGHSH, CDR2 LQKENI. The length of the CDR3 is 15 residues. The CDR3 spells CASSQTTGGNTEAFF. CDR3 sequence (DNA): TGTGCCAGCTCACAAACGACAGGGGGAAACACTGAAGCTTTCTTT.

In its sample, this clone was seen a few times. V is TRBV9 and J is TRBJ2-1, with TRBD2 identical over 11 bases. Trimming at V came to 0 bases and at J to 7 bases, leaving 6 bases not matched to a gene. The length of the CDR3 is 16 residues. Germline CDR1 and CDR2: SGDLS and YYNGEE. This chain's CDR3 is CASSVGRASGRNEQFF. The CDR3 DNA reads as TGTGCCAGCAGCGTAGGCAGGGCTAGCGGGAGGAATGAGCAGTTCTTC.

The chain combines TRBV28 with TRBJ1-1; 9 positions match TRBD1. Germline V CDR1 and CDR2: MDHEN, SYDVKM. V dropped 8 bases and J dropped 7; count of bases not matched to a gene: 8. The CDR3 contains 13 residues. CDR3 bases: TGTGCCAGCGGGGGGGACAGGGCCCATGAAGCTTTCTTT. Its translation is CASGGDRAHEAFF.

DNA of the CDR3: TGTGCCAGCAGCTTAGCCATGACAGGGCCCTACGAGCAGTACTTC. Protein product: CASSLAMTGPYEQYF. The chain joins TRBV7-6 to TRBJ2-7; 7 bases are a match to TRBD1. Germline-derived CDR1 and CDR2 are SGHVS and FNYEAQ. The CDR3 totals 15 residues. The V segment lost 0 bases and the J segment 2 bases; nucleotides outside the gene matches: 4.

V is TRBV6-1 and J is TRBJ2-3, with D unclear. The CDR3 consists of 15 residues. CDR1 is MNHNS, CDR2 SASEGT, per germline. Trimming took 3 bases from V and 4 from J, leaving 14 bases between them. Written as DNA, the CDR3 is TGTGCCAGCAGTGACAGGTTTCATGGCCCAGATACGCAGTATTTT. Residues: CASSDRFHGPDTQYF.

This sequence joins TRBV19 and TRBJ1-4; 7 bases map to TRBD1. V was pared by 6 bases and J by 8 bases, with 9 bases of the junction left unmatched. Germline values: CDR1 LNHDA, CDR2 SQIVND (reference sequence). This CDR3 has 14 amino acids. The CDR3 region has the DNA TGTGCCAGTAGAGCTACAGGGGTTACGGAAAAACTGTTTTTT. It is translated as CASRATGVTEKLFF.

This clone showed up just a few times. The CDR3 protein is CSASPGTGFDSPLHF. Here the CDR3 DNA reads TGCAGTGCTAGTCCCGGGACAGGGTTTGATTCACCCCTCCACTTT. The gene calls are TRBV20-1 and TRBJ1-6, with TRBD1 matching over 9 bases. CDR1 and CDR2 (germline): DFQATT, SNEGSKA (reference sequence). This CDR3 spans 15 amino acids. V trimming: 3 bases; J trimming: 8 bases; junction bases outside the gene matches: 8.

This clone was seen more than once but under ten times. V usage is TRBV6-5 and J usage is TRBJ1-2, with D possibly TRBD1 on 6 matching bases. Trimming pared 6 bases from V and 4 bases from J, leaving 12 bases between. This CDR3 is built from 13 residues. CDR1 and CDR2 (germline): MNHEY, SVGAGI. The CDR3 sequence is CASRDTGPYGYTF. The CDR3 region has the DNA TGTGCCAGCAGGGATACAGGGCCCTATGGCTACACCTTC.

The V gene is TRBV18, the J gene TRBJ2-5, with 9 bases matching TRBD2. The CDR3 has 14 residues. V shed 3 bases, J shed 4 bases, and the junction held 3 bases outside the gene matches. Per germline, CDR1 KGHSH and CDR2 LQKENI. The CDR3 reads CASSPTAGGETQYF. The DNA for the CDR3 is TGTGCCAGCTCACCCACAGCGGGAGGAGAGACCCAGTACTTC.

This chain links TRBV29-1 with TRBJ2-1, with TRBD2 as a possible D gene (5 bases). V was clipped by 6 bases and J by 3 bases, with 12 bases between them. The CDR3 is made up of 13 amino acids. CDR1 is SQVTM, CDR2 ANQGSEA, per germline. The CDR3 DNA reads as TGCAGCGTGTATCGTGAGGGCTACAATGAGCAGTTCTTC. Translating it yields CSVYREGYNEQFF.

Only a few counts were recorded for this clone. The chain combines TRBV30 with TRBJ2-3; 12 nucleotides line up with TRBD2. Germline trimming cut 7 bases from V and 6 bases from J; bases unmatched to any gene: 11. The CDR3 length is 15 residues. Germline loops: CDR1 GTSNPN, CDR2 SVGIG (reference sequence). The CDR3 protein is CAYGTSGSQSDTQYF. CDR3 nucleotide sequence: TGTGCCTACGGGACTAGCGGGTCACAGAGCGATACGCAGTATTTT.

The rearrangement joins TRBV12-3 or TRBV12-4 to TRBJ2-7, with a possible D match to TRBD2 (6 bases). The CDR3 extends over 13 amino acids. Trimming removed 3 bases at V and 5 bases at J, with 11 bases between. The CDR3 sequence: CASSLGGRNEQYF. CDR3 nucleotides: TGTGCCAGCAGTTTGGGAGGTAGAAACGAGCAGTACTTC.

This clone was picked up a small number of times. V usage is TRBV19 and J usage is TRBJ2-1; possibly TRBD2 for D (6 bases). Trimming shortened V by 7 bases and J by 6 bases, and 19 bases separated the two germline ends. CDR1 and CDR2 from the germline V gene are LNHDA and SQIVND (reference sequence). The CDR3 covers 15 residues. The CDR3 loop is CASITSGSSLNEQFF. The CDR3 nucleotides read TGTGCCAGTATCACCAGCGGGTCCTCCCTCAATGAGCAGTTCTTC.

CDR3 region: CASSQVGVGTNTGELFF. The CDR3 DNA sequence: TGTGCCAGCAGCCAAGTCGGGGTCGGGACAAACACCGGGGAGCTGTTTTTT. The V and J genes are TRBV3-1 (or the pseudogene TRBV3-2) and TRBJ2-2; possibly TRBD1 for D (6 bases). V dropped 1 base and J dropped 2 bases, with 14 bases sitting between them. Germline V gene lookup returns CDR1 LGHDT and CDR2 YNNKEL (reference sequence). The CDR3 runs 17 residues.

The chain is built from TRBV19 and TRBJ2-5; D perhaps matches TRBD2 (6 bases). Trimming shortened V by 2 bases and J by 0 bases, and 7 bases separated the two germline ends. From germline, CDR1 is LNHDA and CDR2 SQIVND (reference sequence). There are 14 residues in the CDR3. The CDR3 sequence: CASSIRDYQETQYF. CDR3 sequence (DNA): TGTGCCAGTAGTATACGGGACTACCAAGAGACCCAGTACTTC.

The CDR3 DNA follows: TGTGCCAGCACCACTGAGGGGAGGTGGAGCTATGGCTACACCTTC. Translating gives CASTTEGRWSYGYTF. The genes are TRBV28 and TRBJ1-2; the D gene is possibly TRBD1 (5 bases). CDR3 length: 15 amino acids. Germline V gene data show CDR1 as MDHEN and CDR2 as SYDVKM. The germline V and J ends were trimmed by 7 bases and 4 bases, with 19 bases remaining between them.

Relative to its sample, this clone is medium-sized. Other DNA sequences from this sample encode an identical CDR3 as well. The rearrangement joins TRBV19 to TRBJ2-7; TRBD2 aligns across 13 bases. V was clipped by 5 bases and J by 4 bases; unmatched bases: 11. Looked up from germline, CDR1 is LNHDA and CDR2 is SQIVND (reference sequence). The CDR3 has 17 amino acids. The CDR3 nucleotides read TGTGCCAGTAGTTCTTCTTCCGGGACTAGCGGGATATACGAGCAGTACTTC. It specifies CASSSSSGTSGIYEQYF.